What follows are 2 T cell receptor beta chains derived from one specimen sequenced in a study of shared clonotypes between healthy human individuals. Repertoires were generated with immunoSEQ multiplex PCR, while TCRdb's copy carries only in-frame clones and drops some. The repertoire holds 2.5 million or so clones, with over 85% as singletons. Input material: naive CD4+ T cells sorted from blood. Subset: CD45RA+ positively selected. These TCRs come from a man aged 18 to 29 in good health.

The rearrangement uses TRBV4-3 and TRBJ2-1; D is uncertain. V was pared by 1 base and J by 0 bases, with 4 bases between. The germline CDR1 and CDR2 sequences are LGHNA and YSLEER. This CDR3 contains 14 residues. This CDR3 is CASSQAHSYNEQFF. The CDR3 DNA reads as TGCGCCAGCAGCCAAGCCCACTCCTACAATGAGCAGTTCTTC.

This clone was recorded once. The chain combines TRBV19 with TRBJ1-1, with 8 bases identical to TRBD1. V dropped 5 bases and J dropped 2; count of bases not matched to a gene: 10. The CDR3 loop spans 16 amino acids. Germline V CDR1 and CDR2: LNHDA, SQIVND (reference sequence). The CDR3 sequence: CASSVRYRGVNTEAFF. In DNA form, the CDR3 reads TGTGCCAGTAGTGTACGATACAGGGGGGTTAACACTGAAGCTTTCTTT. The full variable domain, its missing parts supplied by reference TRBV19 and TRBJ1-1, is DGGITQSPKYLFRKEGQNVTLSCEQNLNHDAMYWYRQDPGQGLRLIYYSQIVNDFQKGDIAEGYSVSREKKESFPLTVTSAQKNPTAFYLCASSVRYRGVNTEAFFGQGTRLTVV.